This TCR beta chain was sequenced during a study of OX40 agonist ivuxolimab in advanced cancers. Regarding this clone: The antigen is not known.

The germline CDR1 and CDR2 sequences are GTSNPN and SVGIG (reference sequence). Between the trimmed V and J ends, which lost 7 bases and 1 base, there was a span of 13 bases. The CDR3 length is 13 residues. The assay was immunoSEQ multiplex PCR, and TCRdb's table has in-frame clones only and misses some. The repertoire holds some 22,000 clones, just under 85% seen once, with approximately 30% in the top ten. Whole-study results and caveats: CD4+ and CD8+ blood T cells expanded clonally by week 6 at 0.1 to 3.0 mg/kg. Among the nonresponders, some also had low normalized T-cell clonal expansion.

This clonotype was obtained from an adult with an advanced solid tumor such as melanoma, head and neck, liver or kidney cancer. The source was CD4+ or CD8+ T cells sorted from blood, collected in a trial of the OX40 agonist ivuxolimab. This chain links TRBV30 with TRBJ1-1; no definite D call. The CDR3: CASQWAWNTEAFF. The CDR3 coding sequence is TGTGCCTCTCAATGGGCTTGGAACACTGAAGCTTTCTTT.